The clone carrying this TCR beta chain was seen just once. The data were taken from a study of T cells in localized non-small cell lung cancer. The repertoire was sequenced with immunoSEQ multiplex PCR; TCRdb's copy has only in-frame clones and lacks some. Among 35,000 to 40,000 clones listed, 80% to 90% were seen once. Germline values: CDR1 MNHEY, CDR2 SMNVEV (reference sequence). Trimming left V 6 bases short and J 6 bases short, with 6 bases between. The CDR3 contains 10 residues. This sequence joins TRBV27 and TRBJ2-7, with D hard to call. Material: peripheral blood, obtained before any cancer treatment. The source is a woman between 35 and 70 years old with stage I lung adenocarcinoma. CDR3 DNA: TGTGCCAGCAGGGGCATCGAGCAGTACTTC. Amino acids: CASRGIEQYF.